This is a list of T cell receptor beta chains from one sample in a study of CD8+ T cells in alopecia areata. Clones were read by immunoSEQ multiplex PCR, and TCRdb kept only the in-frame ones, dropping some. Of fewer than 250,000 clones in the sample, 55% to 70% were seen once. Sequenced here: CD4+ T cells sorted from blood, sampled at week 4, from a patient treated with tofacitinib. The receptors here all came from a human donor with alopecia areata. Both conserved end residues are part of each CDR3. Each record gives: J gene, D gene, clone size, V gene, CDR3 protein, CDR3 DNA. The D gene is left open where the match is weak. Clone size appears in some rows only: once, few, many, or a class for an expanded clone.

>TRBJ2-5|NA|NA|TRBV30
CAWTKQETQYF
TGTGCCTGGACCAAGCAGGAGACCCAGTACTTC
>TRBJ2-1|TRBD2|NA|TRBV5-1
CASSLEPSGGYNEQFF
TGCGCCAGCAGCTTGGAGCCTAGCGGGGGGTACAATGAGCAGTTCTTC
>TRBJ2-7|NA|NA|TRBV9
CASSVRPSYEQYF
TGTGCCAGCAGCGTTAGGCCCTCCTACGAGCAGTACTTC
>TRBJ2-5|NA|NA|TRBV15
CATSRDLRETQYF
TGTGCCACCAGCAGAGATTTGAGGGAGACCCAGTACTTC
>TRBJ2-7|NA|NA|TRBV7-9
CASSPASSSYEQYF
TGTGCCAGCAGCCCTGCCTCTAGCTCCTACGAGCAGTACTTC
>TRBJ2-1|TRBD1|NA|TRBV2
CASSLDRGSYNEQFF
TGTGCCAGCTCCCTCGACAGGGGGTCTTACAATGAGCAGTTCTTC
>TRBJ1-5|NA|NA|TRBV29-1
CSVEDPPNQPQHF
TGCAGCGTTGAAGATCCTCCCAATCAGCCCCAGCATTTT
>TRBJ2-3|NA|NA|TRBV5-1
CASSLVGGADTQYF
TGCGCCAGCAGCTTGGTGGGCGGGGCAGATACGCAGTATTTT
>TRBJ2-7|NA|NA|TRBV7-9
CASSLVAEQYF
TGTGCCAGCAGCTTAGTGGCCGAGCAGTACTTC
>TRBJ1-1|TRBD1|few|TRBV27
CASSMTGADTEAFF
TGTGCCAGCAGTATGACAGGGGCGGACACTGAAGCTTTCTTT
>TRBJ2-3|NA|few|TRBV7-9
CASSSGATLTDTQYF
TGTGCCAGCAGCTCAGGGGCGACCCTCACAGATACGCAGTATTTT
>TRBJ1-1|NA|NA|TRBV6-5
CASSYLDEAFF
TGTGCCAGCAGTTACTTGGATGAAGCTTTCTTT
>TRBJ1-6|TRBD1|NA|TRBV7-2
CASSADRGRSPLHF
TGTGCCAGCAGCGCGGACAGGGGGCGATCACCCCTCCACTTT
>TRBJ2-7|NA|NA|TRBV7-9
CASSFLEGLAYEQYF
TGTGCCAGCAGCTTTCTAGAGGGTCTAGCCTACGAGCAGTACTTC
>TRBJ1-2|NA|NA|TRBV12-2
CASRCPRLTGGYTF
TGTGCAAGTCGTTGCCCCCGGCTGACTGGGGGCTACACCTTC
>TRBJ2-5|TRBD2|NA|TRBV5-6
CASSLKLAGRETQYF
TGTGCCAGCAGCTTGAAACTAGCGGGGAGAGAGACCCAGTACTTC
>TRBJ2-7|NA|NA|TRBV15
CATSTRSTGIEQYF
TGTGCCACCAGCACCCGATCTACAGGGATAGAGCAGTACTTC
>TRBJ2-7|NA|NA|TRBV30
CAWSRGGGPYEQYF
TGTGCCTGGAGTAGAGGGGGTGGTCCCTACGAGCAGTACTTC
>TRBJ1-2|NA|NA|TRBV5-6
CASSEKTTNYGYTF
TGTGCCAGCAGCGAGAAGACTACTAACTATGGCTACACCTTC
>TRBJ2-7|TRBD1|NA|TRBV4-3
CASSQSRPGGWSYEQYF
TGCGCCAGCAGCCAATCGAGGCCAGGGGGATGGTCCTACGAGCAGTACTTC
>TRBJ2-2|NA|few|TRBV2
CASSPDGTGELFF
TGTGCCAGCAGTCCCGACGGTACCGGGGAGCTGTTTTTT
>TRBJ2-7|NA|NA|TRBV30
CAWSHTEIYEQYF
TGTGCCTGGAGTCATACAGAGATCTACGAGCAGTACTTC
>TRBJ2-3|NA|NA|TRBV12-5
CASARDTDTQYF
TGTGCTAGTGCCAGGGACACAGATACGCAGTATTTT
>TRBJ2-2|TRBD1|NA|TRBV7-6
CASSLENRGNTGELFF
TGTGCCAGCAGCTTAGAAAACAGGGGGAACACCGGGGAGCTGTTTTTT
>TRBJ1-2|NA|few|TRBV29-1
CSATNGVAGYTF
TGCAGCGCCACCAACGGGGTGGCTGGCTACACCTTC
>TRBJ1-2|NA|few|TRBV7-2
CASSLDHNYGYTF
TGTGCCAGCAGCTTAGACCATAACTATGGCTACACCTTC
>TRBJ2-5|TRBD1|NA|TRBV7-2
CASSLSRGQETQYF
TGTGCCAGCAGCTTGAGCAGGGGGCAGGAGACCCAGTACTTC
>TRBJ2-2|NA|NA|TRBV7-2
CASSWYGVNTGELFF
TGTGCCAGCAGCTGGTATGGAGTGAACACCGGGGAGCTGTTTTTT
>TRBJ1-2|TRBD1|NA|TRBV15
CATSRSTGRDGYTF
TGTGCCACCAGCAGATCGACAGGGAGGGATGGCTACACCTTC
>TRBJ1-3|NA|few|TRBV7-2
CASSLVRGAAGNTIYF
TGTGCCAGCAGCTTAGTCCGAGGGGCTGCTGGAAACACCATATATTTT
>TRBJ2-3|TRBD2|NA|TRBV7-2
CASSASGGAADTQYF
TGTGCCAGCAGCGCCAGCGGGGGGGCCGCAGATACGCAGTATTTT
>TRBJ1-4|NA|NA|TRBV2
CASSVGGRNEKLFF
TGTGCCAGCAGTGTCGGAGGGCGTAATGAAAAACTGTTTTTT
>TRBJ1-4|NA|NA|TRBV4-1
CASSQGEKLFF
TGCGCCAGCAGCCAAGGGGAAAAACTGTTTTTT
>TRBJ2-5|NA|NA|TRBV6-5
CASSYAGGETQYF
TGTGCCAGCAGTTACGCAGGGGGGGAGACCCAGTACTTC
>TRBJ2-4|NA|NA|TRBV30
CAWSVGDGSLPGAKNIQYF
TGTGCCTGGAGTGTGGGCGACGGATCGCTCCCTGGAGCCAAAAACATTCAGTACTTC